This T cell receptor beta chain emerged from a study of cytomegalovirus exposure and HLA in healthy donors. Whole-study findings and limits: TRBV6-2, TRBV6-3 and some other V segments were excluded as indistinguishable. Among the CMV-associated chains, three were confirmed in vitro as specific for CMV antigens. Productive rates of about 90% or about 30% were seen for most TCR beta V segments in an earlier analysis.

Primers: 60 Vbeta forward and 13 Jbeta reverse. Clones were read by immunoSEQ multiplex PCR, and TCRdb kept only the in-frame ones, dropping some. The repertoire table contains some 180,000 clones. CDR3 size: 17 residues. The V segment lost 4 bases and the J segment 6 bases; nucleotides outside the gene matches: 10. Germline loops: CDR1 LNHDA, CDR2 SQIVND (reference sequence). Concerning this clone: Its target is not known.

Material: PBMCs. The J gene is TRBJ2-1, the V gene TRBV19; the match to TRBD2 covers 12 bases. The TCR sequence derives from a young man in good health and CMV-seronegative. The DNA for the CDR3 is TGTGCCAGTAGTACCGCCAGACTAGCGGGAGTGGGCAATGAGCAGTTCTTC. This gives the protein CASSTARLAGVGNEQFF.